This entry features one T cell receptor (beta chain) sequence. Its antigen is not known. This entry is derived from a study of CD8 T cells in Susac syndrome. The study used healthy donors as controls matched for age and sex. RNA in amounts of about 0.45 to 1 ug was reverse transcribed with random hexamers. Amplification of TCR beta CDR3 spanned 54 Vbeta and 13 Jbeta via immunoSEQ multiplex PCR. TCRdb re-called the immunoSEQ multiplex PCR reads through MiXCR, storing one row per CDR3 protein. The sample carries approximately 120,000 distinct CDR3 sequences, about 90% recorded once. V lost 6 bases and J lost 12, with 14 bases in between. The length of the CDR3 is 11 residues. From germline, CDR1 is MNHNY and CDR2 SVGAGI (reference sequence). Whole-study findings and limits: A relatively small number of individuals underwent TCR sequencing and HLA analysis.

The clonotype originates from a human donor in good health. The gene calls are TRBV6-6 and TRBJ1-1, with D possibly being TRBD1 (5 bases). The sample consisted of CD4+ T cells from PBMCs. CDR3 bases: TGTGCCAGCAGAGACACGGGACGCCCTTTCTTT. Its protein product is CASRDTGRPFF.